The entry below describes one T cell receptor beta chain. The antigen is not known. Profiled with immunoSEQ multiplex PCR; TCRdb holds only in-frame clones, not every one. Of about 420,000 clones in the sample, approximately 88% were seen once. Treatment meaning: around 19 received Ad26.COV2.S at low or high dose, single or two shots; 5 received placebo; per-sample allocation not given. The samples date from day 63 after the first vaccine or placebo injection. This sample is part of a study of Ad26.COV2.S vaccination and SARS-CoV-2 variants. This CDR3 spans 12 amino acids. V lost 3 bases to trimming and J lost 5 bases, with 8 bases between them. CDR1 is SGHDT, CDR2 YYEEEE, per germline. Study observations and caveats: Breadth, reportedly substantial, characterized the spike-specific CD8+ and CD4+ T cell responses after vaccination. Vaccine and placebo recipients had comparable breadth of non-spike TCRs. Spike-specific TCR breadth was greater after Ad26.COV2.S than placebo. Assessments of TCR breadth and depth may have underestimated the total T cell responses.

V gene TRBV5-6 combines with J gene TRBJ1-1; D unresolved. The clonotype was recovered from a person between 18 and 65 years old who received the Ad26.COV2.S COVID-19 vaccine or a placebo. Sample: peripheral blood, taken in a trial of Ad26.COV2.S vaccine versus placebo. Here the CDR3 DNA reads TGTGCCAGCAGCTCCTACAGTACTGAAGCTTTCTTT. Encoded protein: CASSSYSTEAFF.